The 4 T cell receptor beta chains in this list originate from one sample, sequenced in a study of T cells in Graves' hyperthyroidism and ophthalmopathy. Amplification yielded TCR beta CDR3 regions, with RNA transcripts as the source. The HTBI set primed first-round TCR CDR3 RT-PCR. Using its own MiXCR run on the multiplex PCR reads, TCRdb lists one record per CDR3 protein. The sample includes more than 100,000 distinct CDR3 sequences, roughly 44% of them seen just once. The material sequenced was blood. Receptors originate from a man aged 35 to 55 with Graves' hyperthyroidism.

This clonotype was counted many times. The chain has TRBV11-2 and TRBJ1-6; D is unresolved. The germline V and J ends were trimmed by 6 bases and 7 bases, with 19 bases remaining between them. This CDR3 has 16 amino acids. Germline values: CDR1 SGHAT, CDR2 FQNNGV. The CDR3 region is CASRFTLGIGNSPLHF. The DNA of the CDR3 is TGTGCCAGCAGATTCACCTTGGGGATTGGGAATTCACCCCTCCACTTT.

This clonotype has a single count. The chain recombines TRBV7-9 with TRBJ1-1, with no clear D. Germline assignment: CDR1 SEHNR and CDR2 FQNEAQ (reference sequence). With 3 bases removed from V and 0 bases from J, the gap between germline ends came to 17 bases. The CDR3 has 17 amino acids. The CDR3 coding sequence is TGTGCCAGCAGCTTCTCGGGGAATCTTCCCGTGAACACTGAAGCTTTCTTT. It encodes CASSFSGNLPVNTEAFF.

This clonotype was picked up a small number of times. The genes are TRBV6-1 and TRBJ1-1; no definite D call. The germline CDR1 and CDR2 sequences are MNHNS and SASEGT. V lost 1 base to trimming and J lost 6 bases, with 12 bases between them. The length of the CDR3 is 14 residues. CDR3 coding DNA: TGTGCCAGCAGTGAAGGGCCTTCGGGCCCTGAAGCTTTCTTT. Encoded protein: CASSEGPSGPEAFF.

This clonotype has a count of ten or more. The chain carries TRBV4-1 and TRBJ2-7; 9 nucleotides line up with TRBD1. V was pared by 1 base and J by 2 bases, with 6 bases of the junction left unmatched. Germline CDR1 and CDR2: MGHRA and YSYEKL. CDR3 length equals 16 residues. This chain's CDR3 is CASSQVGQGNAYEQYF. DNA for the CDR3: TGCGCCAGCAGCCAAGTCGGACAGGGGAATGCCTACGAGCAGTACTTC.